These 8 T cell receptor beta chains share one sample of origin, sequenced in a study of blood T cell repertoires in COVID-19. Sequencing was performed with immunoSEQ multiplex PCR; in TCRdb, only in-frame clones are kept and a portion is missing. This table has roughly 20,000 clones, 60% to 85% appearing once. What was sequenced was peripheral blood. These receptors all come from a man in his 60s with active COVID-19.

The genes are TRBV19 and TRBJ1-5, with a possible D match to TRBD1 (6 bases). Trimming took off 4 bases at V and 0 bases at J, with 16 bases between the two ends. This CDR3 has 17 amino acids. The germline gives CDR1 LNHDA, CDR2 SQIVND (reference sequence). The CDR3 bases are TGTGCCAGTAGTAGATGGGGGGGCCTTTATAGCAATCAGCCCCAGCATTTT. This translates into CASSRWGGLYSNQPQHF.

The gene calls are TRBV28 and TRBJ2-4; 7 nucleotides align to TRBD2. The CDR3 extends over 13 amino acids. Germline V gives CDR1 MDHEN, CDR2 SYDVKM. The J segment lost 6 bases and the V segment lost 3 bases, leaving 2 bases of the junction unmatched. This CDR3 is CASSLGGRNIQYF. CDR3 nucleotides: TGTGCCAGCAGTTTGGGAGGGAGAAACATTCAGTACTTC.

The chain joins TRBV24-1 to TRBJ2-1; D perhaps matches TRBD2 (6 bases). Germline loops: CDR1 KGHDR, CDR2 SFDVKD. The CDR3 sequence is 16 residues long. V was shortened by 3 bases and J by 3 bases, with 14 bases between the two germline ends. The CDR3 region has the DNA TGTGCCACCAGTGATCCTCAGCGGGTTAACTACAATGAGCAGTTCTTC. Translated, it gives CATSDPQRVNYNEQFF.

As regards this clone: The sample has other DNA sequences that encode this CDR3 too. The chain recombines TRBV9 with TRBJ2-1; 7 nucleotides match TRBD2. The junction had 8 bases not matched to a gene; V was cut back by 0 bases and J by 5 bases. The CDR3 totals 16 residues. The V gene's germline CDR1 is SGDLS and CDR2 YYNGEE. This chain's CDR3 is CASSVGGGGRNNEQFF. The CDR3 DNA reads as TGTGCCAGCAGCGTAGGGGGGGGAGGGAGGAACAATGAGCAGTTCTTC.

J is TRBJ2-5 and V is TRBV5-1; the match to TRBD2 covers 9 bases. V trimming: 4 bases; J trimming: 5 bases; junction bases outside the gene matches: 24. Germline V gene data show CDR1 as SGHRS and CDR2 as YFSETQ. This CDR3 is built from 20 residues. In nucleotides, the CDR3 is TGCGCCAGCAGCCGCGAAGGTGTTGGCGCGGGAGGGCCAGTAGGGGAGACCCAGTACTTC. Its translation: CASSREGVGAGGPVGETQYF.

V and J are TRBV14 and TRBJ2-7; D is ambiguous. Germline V gives CDR1 SGHDN, CDR2 FVKESK. Trimming took off 4 bases at V and 5 bases at J, with 9 bases between the two ends. The CDR3 has 12 residues. CDR3: CASSRLGNEQYF. Written as DNA, the CDR3 is TGTGCCAGCAGCCGGCTAGGTAACGAGCAGTACTTC.

V gene TRBV5-4 combines with J gene TRBJ2-2; perhaps TRBD2 as D (6 bases). V lost 0 bases to trimming and J lost 6 bases, with 9 bases between them. CDR1 is SGHNT and CDR2 is YYREEE in the germline V gene (reference sequence). The CDR3 is 14 residues long. The CDR3 nucleotides are TGTGCCAGCAGCTTGGAGTGGAGGGCCGGGGAGCTGTTTTTT. It specifies CASSLEWRAGELFF.

V is TRBV27 and J is TRBJ2-3; 7 positions match TRBD1. The V and J ends lost 2 bases and 0 bases, in that order; junction bases with no gene match: 5. CDR3 length equals 16 residues. Germline V gives CDR1 MNHEY, CDR2 SMNVEV (reference sequence). The CDR3 nucleotides read TGTGCCAGCAGTTTACGCAGGACAGGAAGCACAGATACGCAGTATTTT. Its translation is CASSLRRTGSTDTQYF.